This TCR beta chain appears in the sequencing data of a study of radiotherapy plus CTLA-4 blockade in lung cancer. This table comes from immunoSEQ multiplex PCR, and its TCRdb copy is limited to in-frame clones, with some not included. The repertoire has 120,000 or so clones, more than 65% of them found once; the top ten carry 5% to 5.5%. Germline V gene sequence: CDR1 SGHTA, CDR2 FQGNSA. The CDR3 length is 15 residues. With 9 bases removed from V and 2 bases from J, the gap between germline ends came to 16 bases. The chain uses TRBV7-2 and TRBJ2-2; D is perhaps TRBD2 (6 bases). This sequence originates from a human donor with non-small cell lung cancer who had a partial response to radiotherapy plus ipilimumab. The sequencing here drew on peripheral blood, taken from a patient treated with radiotherapy plus ipilimumab. CDR3 region: CARQNRDSNTGELFF. The CDR3 coding sequence is TGTGCCAGACAAAACCGGGACTCTAACACCGGGGAGCTGTTTTTT.